This is a list of T cell receptor beta chains from one sample in a study of response to subunit inactivated influenza vaccine. From the RT-PCR reads, TCRdb called clonotypes with MiXCR, one entry per CDR3 protein. The repertoire includes about 540,000 distinct CDR3 sequences, around a quarter of them detected once, and 2.5% to 3.5% sits in the top ten. These data were likewise used in another study, on T cells expressing NK-cell markers.

The sample was CD4+ T cells sorted from PBMCs, taken roughly 12 days after vaccination. These receptors all stem from a man in his fifties who received an inactivated influenza vaccine. Both conserved end residues are part of each CDR3. D genes are given only for firm matches. Rows give clone size only sometimes, using once, few, many, or a class for an expanded clone.

d_gene	abundance	v_gene	j_gene	CDR3aa	CDR3nt
-	few	TRBV25-1	TRBJ2-3	CASRGAGTSTDTQYF	TGTGCCAGCAGGGGTGCGGGGACTAGCACAGATACGCAGTATTTT
-	few	TRBV27	TRBJ2-7	CASRAGRQGTYEQYF	TGTGCCAGCAGAGCGGGAAGACAGGGGACCTACGAGCAGTACTTC
-	few	TRBV11-3	TRBJ2-1	CASSLAHQLDEQFF	TGTGCCAGCAGCTTAGCTCACCAATTAGATGAGCAGTTCTTC
-	many	TRBV7-9	TRBJ2-3	CASRSSTDTQYF	TGTGCCAGCAGATCTAGCACAGATACGCAGTATTTT
-	-	TRBV7-6	TRBJ1-6	CASSLALSGAHNYSPLHF	TGTGCCAGCAGCTTAGCGCTTTCAGGGGCCCATAATTACTCACCCCTCCACTTT
TRBD1	many	TRBV11-2	TRBJ2-3	CASSARQGSTDTQYF	TGTGCCAGCAGCGCTAGACAGGGTAGCACAGATACGCAGTATTTT
TRBD1	-	TRBV5-6	TRBJ2-6	CASSSLGTGDSGANVLTF	TGTGCCAGCAGTAGCCTGGGGACAGGGGACTCTGGGGCCAACGTCCTGACTTTC
-	few	TRBV14	TRBJ2-3	CASSPRGTDTQYF	TGTGCCAGCAGCCCCAGGGGAACAGATACGCAGTATTTT
-	-	TRBV6-2/TRBV6-3	TRBJ2-1	CASSYPPSRAHEQFF	TGTGCCAGCAGTTACCCCCCTAGCCGAGCACATGAGCAGTTCTTC
-	few	TRBV19	TRBJ1-1	CASNLWGPNTEAFF	TGTGCCAGTAACCTGTGGGGACCGAACACTGAAGCTTTCTTT
TRBD1	few	TRBV6-2/TRBV6-3	TRBJ2-5	CASSYSGTEETQYF	TGTGCCAGCAGTTACTCGGGGACAGAAGAGACCCAGTACTTC
-	few	TRBV20-1	TRBJ2-4	CSARGPTKNIQYF	TGCAGTGCTAGAGGGCCAACCAAAAACATTCAGTACTTC
-	-	TRBV5-1	TRBJ2-5	CASTNKEETQYF	TGCGCCAGCACCAATAAGGAAGAGACCCAGTACTTC
TRBD1	many	TRBV29-1	TRBJ2-2	CSVTPGTDTGELFF	TGCAGCGTTACACCCGGGACAGACACCGGGGAGCTGTTTTTT
TRBD1	few	TRBV5-1	TRBJ1-2	CASSQGQGNNYGYTF	TGCGCCAGCAGCCAGGGACAGGGTAATAACTATGGCTACACCTTC
-	-	TRBV21-1	TRBJ2-1	CASSKDRVGRFSDGNEQFF	TGTGCCAGCAGCAAAGATAGAGTTGGACGCTTTTCGGATGGTAATGAGCAGTTCTTC
-	many	TRBV12-3/TRBV12-4	TRBJ2-3	CASSLIRDTQYF	TGTGCCAGCAGTTTAATCCGTGATACGCAGTATTTT
TRBD1	-	TRBV12-3/TRBV12-4	TRBJ2-2	CASRGANRGLNTGELFF	TGTGCCAGCAGGGGAGCGAACAGGGGATTGAACACCGGGGAGCTGTTTTTT
-	few	TRBV19	TRBJ1-1	CASSIDRLQNTEAFF	TGTGCCAGTAGTATAGATCGCCTACAGAACACTGAAGCTTTCTTT
TRBD1	-	TRBV7-2	TRBJ2-2	CASSLTGGVNGELFF	TGTGCCAGCAGCTTGACAGGGGGCGTAAACGGGGAGCTGTTTTTT
-	-	TRBV5-6	TRBJ2-3	CASSLWTGTDTQYF	TGTGCCAGCAGCCTCTGGACAGGCACAGATACGCAGTATTTT
-	-	TRBV5-1	TRBJ2-1	CASSLGGFKSYNEQFF	TGCGCCAGCAGCTTGGGGGGATTTAAGTCTTACAATGAGCAGTTCTTC
-	few	TRBV7-2	TRBJ2-7	CASSYPPREQYF	TGTGCCAGCAGCTATCCCCCTCGGGAGCAGTACTTC
TRBD2	-	TRBV20-1	TRBJ2-3	CSGRTSGRAKDTQYF	TGCAGTGGTCGGACTAGCGGGAGGGCCAAGGATACGCAGTATTTT
-	-	TRBV2	TRBJ2-5	CASSPGQIRSQETQYF	TGTGCCAGCAGTCCTGGACAGATCAGATCCCAAGAGACCCAGTACTTC
-	few	TRBV14	TRBJ2-1	CASSQRHEQFF	TGTGCCAGCAGCCAGAGGCATGAGCAGTTCTTC
-	many	TRBV7-9	TRBJ1-4	CASSHRDHTNEKLFF	TGTGCCAGCAGCCACCGGGACCACACTAATGAAAAACTGTTTTTT
TRBD1	-	TRBV4-2	TRBJ2-5	CASSQALSRGQETQYF	TGTGCCAGCAGCCAAGCCTTATCCAGGGGGCAAGAGACCCAGTACTTC
TRBD1	-	TRBV7-9	TRBJ1-6	CASSSDRVGYNSPLHF	TGTGCCAGCAGCTCGGACAGGGTCGGCTATAATTCACCCCTCCACTTT
-	-	TRBV3-1	TRBJ2-7	CASSPSDSRVIEQYF	TGTGCCAGCAGCCCATCCGACAGTAGGGTGATCGAGCAGTACTTC
-	-	TRBV7-2	TRBJ2-5	CASTAAGGGRETQYF	TGTGCCAGCACCGCCGCTGGGGGGGGCCGAGAGACCCAGTACTTC
-	few	TRBV28	TRBJ1-3	CASTGILFGNTIYF	TGTGCCAGCACTGGGATACTATTCGGAAACACCATATATTTT
-	few	TRBV11-2	TRBJ2-5	CASSRGEVETQYF	TGTGCCAGCAGCAGGGGGGAAGTGGAGACCCAGTACTTC
TRBD2	few	TRBV9	TRBJ2-3	CASSVEGAGGPVVQYF	TGTGCCAGCAGCGTAGAAGGGGCGGGGGGGCCAGTAGTGCAGTATTTT
TRBD1	once	TRBV18	TRBJ2-3	CASSRDRGDTQYF	TGTGCCAGCTCAAGGGACAGGGGAGATACGCAGTATTTT
-	-	TRBV12-3/TRBV12-4	TRBJ2-2	CASSNRGADTGELFF	TGTGCCAGCAGCAATCGGGGGGCCGACACCGGGGAGCTGTTTTTT
-	-	TRBV18	TRBJ1-1	CASSPSPAGNTEAFF	TGTGCCAGCTCACCGTCTCCAGCAGGGAACACTGAAGCTTTCTTT
TRBD2	few	TRBV20-1	TRBJ2-4	CSARGVAGGHIQYF	TGCAGTGCCAGGGGTGTAGCGGGGGGTCACATTCAGTACTTC
-	-	TRBV7-2	TRBJ2-7	CASSPPPVGLRVYEQYF	TGTGCCAGCAGCCCCCCTCCGGTAGGGCTTAGGGTGTACGAGCAGTACTTC
TRBD1	few	TRBV18	TRBJ1-4	CASSPRTGSLIPNEKLFF	TGTGCCAGCTCACCACGGACAGGTTCCCTCATACCTAATGAAAAACTGTTTTTT